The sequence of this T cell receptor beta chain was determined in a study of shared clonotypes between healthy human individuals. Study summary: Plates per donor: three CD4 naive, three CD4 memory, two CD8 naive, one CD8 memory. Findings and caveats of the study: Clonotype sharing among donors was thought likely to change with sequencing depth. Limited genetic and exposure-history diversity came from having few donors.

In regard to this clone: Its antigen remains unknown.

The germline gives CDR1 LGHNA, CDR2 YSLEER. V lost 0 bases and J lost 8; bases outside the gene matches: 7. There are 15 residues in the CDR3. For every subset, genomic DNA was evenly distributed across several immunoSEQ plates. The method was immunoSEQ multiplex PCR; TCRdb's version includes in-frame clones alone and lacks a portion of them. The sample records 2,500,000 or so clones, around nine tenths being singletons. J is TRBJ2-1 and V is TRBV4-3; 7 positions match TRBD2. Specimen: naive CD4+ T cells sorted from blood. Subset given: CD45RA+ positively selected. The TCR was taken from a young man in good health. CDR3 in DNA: TGCGCCAGCAGCCAAGAGCCTGGGGGAGGGCATGAGCAGTTCTTC. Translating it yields CASSQEPGGGHEQFF.